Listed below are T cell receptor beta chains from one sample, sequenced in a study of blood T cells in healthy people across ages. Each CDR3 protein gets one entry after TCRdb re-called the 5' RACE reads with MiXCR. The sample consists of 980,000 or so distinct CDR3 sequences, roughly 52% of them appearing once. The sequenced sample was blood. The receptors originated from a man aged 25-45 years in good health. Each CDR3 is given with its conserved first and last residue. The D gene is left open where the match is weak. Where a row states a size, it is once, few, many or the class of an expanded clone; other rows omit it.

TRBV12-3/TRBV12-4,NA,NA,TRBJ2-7,CASSLMGGFTYEQYF,TGTGCCAGCAGTTTAATGGGGGGATTCACCTACGAGCAGTACTTC
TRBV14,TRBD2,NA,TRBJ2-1,CASSQGRLAGFSYNEQFF,TGTGCCAGCAGCCAAGGCCGACTAGCGGGGTTCTCCTACAATGAGCAGTTCTTC
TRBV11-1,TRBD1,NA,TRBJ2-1,CASSKGQFLEQFF,TGTGCCAGCAGCAAGGGACAGTTTCTTGAGCAGTTCTTC
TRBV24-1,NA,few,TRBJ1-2,CATSDRAVGYTF,TGTGCCACCAGTGACCGAGCTGTAGGCTACACCTTC
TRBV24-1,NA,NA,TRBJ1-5,CATTGPDEGNQPQHF,TGTGCCACCACCGGCCCAGATGAAGGCAATCAGCCCCAGCATTTT
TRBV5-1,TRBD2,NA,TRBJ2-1,CASSLARGGSYNEQFF,TGCGCCAGCAGCTTGGCTCGGGGGGGCTCCTACAATGAGCAGTTCTTC
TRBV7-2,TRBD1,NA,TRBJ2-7,CASSWTGGGGEQYF,TGTGCCAGCAGCTGGACAGGTGGTGGCGGCGAGCAGTACTTC
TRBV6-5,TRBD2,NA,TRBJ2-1,CASAPRGGYNEQFF,TGTGCCAGCGCACCACGGGGGGGTTACAATGAGCAGTTCTTC
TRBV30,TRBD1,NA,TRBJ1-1,CASPGQGLTEAFF,TGTGCCTCTCCGGGACAGGGATTAACTGAAGCTTTCTTT
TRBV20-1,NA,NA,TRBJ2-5,CSARGSTDQETQYF,TGCAGTGCTAGAGGCAGCACAGACCAAGAGACCCAGTACTTC
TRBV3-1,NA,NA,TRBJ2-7,CASSQDYGSSYEQYF,TGTGCCAGCAGCCAAGATTATGGAAGCTCCTACGAGCAGTACTTC
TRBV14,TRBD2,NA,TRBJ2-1,CASSRRPRNSGTPYNEQFF,TGTGCCAGCAGCCGAAGACCGAGGAATAGCGGGACACCATACAATGAGCAGTTCTTC
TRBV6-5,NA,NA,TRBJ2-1,CASRSTGIPYNEQFF,TGTGCCAGCAGATCAACAGGGATCCCCTACAATGAGCAGTTCTTC
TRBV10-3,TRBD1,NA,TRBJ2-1,CAIRSSGQGIETQFF,TGTGCCATCCGAAGTTCGGGACAGGGTATAGAGACCCAGTTCTTC
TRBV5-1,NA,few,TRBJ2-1,CASSLDESRPYNEQFF,TGCGCCAGCAGCTTAGACGAGTCCAGGCCCTACAATGAGCAGTTCTTC
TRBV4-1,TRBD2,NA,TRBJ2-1,CASNHPASGDSYNEQFF,TGCGCCAGCAACCACCCTGCCAGCGGGGATTCCTACAATGAGCAGTTCTTC
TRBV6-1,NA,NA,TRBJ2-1,CASSVRAGFYNEQFF,TGTGCCAGCAGTGTGAGGGCAGGTTTCTACAATGAGCAGTTCTTC
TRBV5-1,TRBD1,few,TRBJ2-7,CASSLSPADRSYEQYF,TGCGCCAGCAGCTTGAGTCCCGCGGACAGGTCCTACGAGCAGTACTTC
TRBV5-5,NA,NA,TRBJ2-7,CASSSVTIYEQYF,TGTGCCAGCAGTTCAGTCACAATCTACGAGCAGTACTTC
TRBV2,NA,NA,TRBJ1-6,CASSEEGAGSLYNSPLHF,TGTGCCAGCAGTGAAGAAGGAGCAGGATCTCTCTATAATTCACCCCTCCACTTT
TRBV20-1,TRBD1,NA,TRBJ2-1,CSAIRDRGYNEQFF,TGCAGTGCCATTCGGGACAGGGGCTACAATGAGCAGTTCTTC
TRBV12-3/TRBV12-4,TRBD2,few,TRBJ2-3,CASSLRSGGHPLRSDTQYF,TGTGCCAGCAGTTTGAGGAGCGGGGGGCACCCACTTCGGTCAGATACGCAGTATTTT
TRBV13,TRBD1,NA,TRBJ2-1,CASSSVKGQGPYEQFF,TGTGCCAGCAGTTCGGTAAAGGGACAGGGGCCTTATGAGCAGTTCTTC
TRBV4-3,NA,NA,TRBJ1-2,CASSHRGREGYTF,TGCGCCAGCAGCCACCGAGGGAGGGAAGGCTACACCTTC
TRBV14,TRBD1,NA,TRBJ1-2,CASSPTRTGIGDGYTF,TGTGCCAGCAGCCCTACTAGGACAGGGATTGGCGATGGCTACACCTTC
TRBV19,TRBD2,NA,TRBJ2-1,CASSNGGGSYNEQFF,TGTGCCAGTAGTAACGGGGGGGGGTCCTACAATGAGCAGTTCTTC